The source of this T cell receptor (beta chain) is a study of blood T cell repertoires in COVID-19. The method was immunoSEQ multiplex PCR; TCRdb's version includes in-frame clones alone and lacks a portion of them. The sample consists of 150,000 or so clones, roughly 80% of them appearing once. Germline V CDR1 and CDR2: MDHEN, SYDVKM. The CDR3 length is 15 residues. V was pared by 3 bases and J by 2 bases, with 5 bases of the junction left unmatched. The receptor was isolated from a woman aged 40 to 49 with active or convalescent COVID-19. V gene TRBV28 combines with J gene TRBJ2-3; TRBD1 matches at 7 bases. The sequencing input was peripheral blood. The DNA of the CDR3 is TGTGCCAGCAGTTTTACTGGGACAGACACAGATACGCAGTATTTT. This translates into CASSFTGTDTDTQYF. Together with reference TRBV28 and TRBJ2-3, the CDR3 gives the full variable domain: DVKVTQSSRYLVKRTGEKVFLECVQDMDHENMFWYRQDPGLGLRLIYFSYDVKMKEKGDIPEGYSVSREKKERFSLILESASTNQTSMYLCASSFTGTDTDTQYFGPGTRLTVL.